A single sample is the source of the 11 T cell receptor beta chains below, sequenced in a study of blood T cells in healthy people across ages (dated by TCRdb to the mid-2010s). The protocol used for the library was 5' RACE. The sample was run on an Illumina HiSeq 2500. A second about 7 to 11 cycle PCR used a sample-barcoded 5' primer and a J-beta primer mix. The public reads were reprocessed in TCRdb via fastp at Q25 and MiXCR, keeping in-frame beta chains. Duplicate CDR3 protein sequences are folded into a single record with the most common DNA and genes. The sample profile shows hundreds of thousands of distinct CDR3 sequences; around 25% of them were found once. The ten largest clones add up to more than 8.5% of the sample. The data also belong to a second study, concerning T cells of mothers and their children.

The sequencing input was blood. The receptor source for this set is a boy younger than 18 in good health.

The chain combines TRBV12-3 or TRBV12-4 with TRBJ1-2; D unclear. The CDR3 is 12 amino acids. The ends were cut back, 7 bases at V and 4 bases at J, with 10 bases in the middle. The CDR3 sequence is CASIGEAYGYTF. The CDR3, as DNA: TGTGCCAGCATCGGTGAGGCCTATGGCTACACCTTC.

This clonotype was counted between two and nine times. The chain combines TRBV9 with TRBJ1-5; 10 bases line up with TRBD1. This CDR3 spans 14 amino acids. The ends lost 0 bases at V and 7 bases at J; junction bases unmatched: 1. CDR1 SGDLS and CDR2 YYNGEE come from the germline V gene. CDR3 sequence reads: CASSVGTGGQPQHF. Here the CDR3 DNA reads TGTGCCAGCAGCGTAGGGACAGGGGGACAGCCCCAGCATTTT. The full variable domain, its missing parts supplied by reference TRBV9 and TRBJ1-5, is DSGVTQTPKHLITATGQRVTLRCSPRSGDLSVYWYQQSLDQGLQFLIQYYNGEERAKGNILERFSAQQFPDLHSELNLSSLELGDSALYFCASSVGTGGQPQHFGDGTRLSIL.

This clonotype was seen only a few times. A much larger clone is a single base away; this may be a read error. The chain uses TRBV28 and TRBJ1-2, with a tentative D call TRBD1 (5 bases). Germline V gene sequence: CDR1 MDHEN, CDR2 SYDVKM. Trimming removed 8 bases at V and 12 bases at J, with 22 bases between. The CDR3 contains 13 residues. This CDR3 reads CASLLVGATRHTF. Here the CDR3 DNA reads TGTGCCAGCCTCCTAGTCGGGGCAACTCGCCACACCTTC.

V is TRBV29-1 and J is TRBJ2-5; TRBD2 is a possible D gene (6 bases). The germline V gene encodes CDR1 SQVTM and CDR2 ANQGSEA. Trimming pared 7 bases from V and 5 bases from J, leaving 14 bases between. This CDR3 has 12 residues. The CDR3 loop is CSAEGDWETQYF. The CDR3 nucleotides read TGCAGCGCGGAAGGGGACTGGGAGACCCAGTACTTC.

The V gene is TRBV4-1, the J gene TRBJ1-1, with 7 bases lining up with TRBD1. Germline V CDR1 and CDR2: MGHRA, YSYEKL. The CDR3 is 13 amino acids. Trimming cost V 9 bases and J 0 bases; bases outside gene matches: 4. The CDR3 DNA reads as TGCGCCAGTACAGGGGACATGAACACTGAAGCTTTCTTT. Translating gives CASTGDMNTEAFF.

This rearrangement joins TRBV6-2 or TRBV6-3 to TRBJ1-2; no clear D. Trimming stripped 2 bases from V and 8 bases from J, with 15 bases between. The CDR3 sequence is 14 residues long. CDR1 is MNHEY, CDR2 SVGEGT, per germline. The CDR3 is CASSYVLDFQGYTF. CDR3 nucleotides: TGTGCCAGCAGTTACGTATTGGACTTCCAAGGCTACACCTTC.

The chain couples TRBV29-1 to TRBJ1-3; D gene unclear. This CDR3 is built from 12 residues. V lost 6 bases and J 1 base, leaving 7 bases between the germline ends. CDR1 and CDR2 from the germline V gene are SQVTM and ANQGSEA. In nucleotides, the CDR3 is TGCAGCGTGAAAGGGTCTGGAAACACCATATATTTT. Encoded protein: CSVKGSGNTIYF.

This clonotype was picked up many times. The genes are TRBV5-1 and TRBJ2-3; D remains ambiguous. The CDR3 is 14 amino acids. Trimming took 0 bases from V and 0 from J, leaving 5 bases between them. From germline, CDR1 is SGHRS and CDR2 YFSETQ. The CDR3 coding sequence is TGCGCCAGCAGCTTGGACCCTAGCACAGATACGCAGTATTTT. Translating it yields CASSLDPSTDTQYF.

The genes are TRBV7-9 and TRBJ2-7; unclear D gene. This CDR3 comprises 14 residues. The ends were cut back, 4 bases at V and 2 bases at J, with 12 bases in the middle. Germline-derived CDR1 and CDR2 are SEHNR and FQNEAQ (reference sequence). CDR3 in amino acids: CASSSTDITYEQYF. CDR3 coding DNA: TGTGCCAGCAGCTCGACTGACATCACCTACGAGCAGTACTTC.

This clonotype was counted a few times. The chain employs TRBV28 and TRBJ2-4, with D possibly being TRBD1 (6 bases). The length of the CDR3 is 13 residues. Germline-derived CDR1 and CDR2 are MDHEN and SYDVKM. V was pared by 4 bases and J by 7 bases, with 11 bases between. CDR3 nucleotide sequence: TGTGCCAGCAGTTACCCTCAGGGGAACATTCAGTACTTC. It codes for CASSYPQGNIQYF.

CDR3 residues: CASSIQGTAPLHF. CDR3 bases: TGTGCCAGTAGTATCCAGGGAACTGCACCCCTCCACTTT. The J gene is TRBJ1-6, the V gene TRBV19; tentative D call: TRBD1 (5 bases). This CDR3 has 13 residues. The V end was cut by 3 bases, the J end by 11 bases, with 11 bases between. Germline assignment: CDR1 LNHDA and CDR2 SQIVND (reference sequence).